The following is a T cell receptor beta chain sequence with its context. The antigen is not known. The data stem from a study of cytomegalovirus exposure and HLA in healthy donors. The PCR used 60 Vbeta and 13 Jbeta primers. Using immunoSEQ multiplex PCR, the repertoire was profiled, and TCRdb retains in-frame clones only, with some absent. The sample includes roughly 100,000 clones, around 68% of them seen just once. Absent from the records is this donor's CMV serostatus. Study-level points and caveats: Within an earlier analysis, most TCR beta V segments proved productive either about 90% or about 30% of the time.

The sequence was collected from a human donor in good health. The sequenced sample consisted of PBMCs.

CDR3 region: CASSLDGGQEYGYTF. The CDR3 coding sequence is TGTGCCAGCAGCTTAGATGGGGGACAGGAGTATGGCTACACCTTC. The chain couples TRBV11-2 to TRBJ1-2, with 8 bases that match TRBD1. CDR3 size: 15 residues. Germline trimming cut 0 bases from V and 5 bases from J; bases unmatched to any gene: 5. Germline V CDR1 and CDR2: SGHAT, FQNNGV.